The 11 T cell receptor beta chains given below trace back to one sample, sequenced in a study of early T cells in non-severe SARS-CoV-2 infection. A single record per CDR3 protein comes from TCRdb applying MiXCR to the 5' RACE reads. The profile shows fewer than 50,000 distinct CDR3 sequences, about 12% of them singletons. Material: whole blood. The source of these receptors is an adult who was a healthcare worker with PCR-confirmed SARS-CoV-2 infection or an uninfected control (not recorded which).

In its sample, this clonotype was seen many times. This sequence joins TRBV6-1 and TRBJ1-5; a weak D match, TRBD1 (5 bases). CDR1 is MNHNS, CDR2 SASEGT, per germline. The CDR3 consists of 13 residues. V was shortened by 3 bases and J by 4 bases, with 7 bases between the two germline ends. As DNA, the CDR3 is TGTGCCAGCAGTGAGGGGGGGAATCAGCCCCAGCATTTT. Encoded protein: CASSEGGNQPQHF.

This clonotype occurred a few times. The chain links TRBV11-2 to TRBJ2-6, with no clear D. The V and J ends lost 5 bases and 0 bases respectively, with 11 bases between them. This CDR3 contains 16 residues. Per germline, CDR1 SGHAT and CDR2 FQNNGV. The CDR3: CASSPQRISGANVLTF. CDR3 bases: TGTGCCAGCAGCCCCCAACGGATCTCTGGGGCCAACGTCCTGACTTTC.

This clonotype was detected only a few times. The rearrangement joins TRBV3-1 to TRBJ1-1; TRBD1 might be the D (6 bases). The CDR3 totals 13 residues. Germline CDR1 reads LGHDT; CDR2 reads YNNKEL (reference sequence). V was pared by 1 base and J by 8 bases, with 11 bases between. CDR3 sequence (DNA): TGTGCCAGCAGCCAAGCCAGGGGCCCAGAAGCTTTCTTT. Protein sequence: CASSQARGPEAFF. The full variable domain, with the rest looked up from reference TRBV3-1 and TRBJ1-1, is DTAVSQTPKYLVTQMGNDKSIKCEQNLGHDTMYWYKQDSKKFLKIMFSYNNKELIINETVPNRFSPKSPDKAHLNLHINSLELGDSAVYFCASSQARGPEAFFGQGTRLTVV.

This clonotype was counted only a few times. The rearrangement links TRBV7-6 to TRBJ2-5; D remains ambiguous. V was trimmed by 5 bases and J by 7 bases, leaving 11 bases between them. There are 12 residues in the CDR3. Germline V CDR1 and CDR2: SGHVS, FNYEAQ. CDR3 sequence reads: CASSPSGRTQYF. The DNA of the CDR3 is TGTGCCAGCAGCCCCTCGGGTCGGACCCAGTACTTC.

This clonotype showed up many times. The V and J genes are TRBV25-1 and TRBJ2-7; no firm D call. Per germline, CDR1 MGHDK and CDR2 SYGVNS. The germline V and J ends were trimmed by 5 bases and 3 bases, with 8 bases remaining between them. The CDR3 runs 12 residues. CDR3 sequence reads: CASSRQSYEQYF. The CDR3, as DNA: TGTGCCAGCAGTCGGCAGAGCTACGAGCAGTACTTC.

The V gene is TRBV28, the J gene TRBJ1-1; D is uncertain. The CDR3 runs to 12 residues. Germline CDR1 MDHEN, CDR2 SYDVKM. The V end lost 8 bases, the J end lost 7 bases, and 14 bases lay between the germline ends. CDR3 nucleotides: TGTGCCAGCTCATTAAAGGGCTTTGAAGCTTTCTTT. This codes for CASSLKGFEAFF.

Many counts were recorded for this clonotype. The rearrangement uses TRBV12-3 or TRBV12-4 and TRBJ1-4; 7 positions agree with TRBD1. V gave up 3 bases and J gave up 7 bases; unmatched junction bases: 5. This CDR3 is 14 amino acids long. The CDR3 bases are TGTGCCAGCAGTTTTTCAGGGGGAGGTGAAAAACTGTTTTTT. Amino acid sequence: CASSFSGGGEKLFF.

This clonotype was seen ten or more times. The chain has TRBV24-1 and TRBJ2-1; 7 bases agree with TRBD2. The V gene end was trimmed by 5 bases and the J gene end by 7 bases; junction bases not matched to a gene: 7. The CDR3 is 14 residues long. The V gene's germline CDR1 is KGHDR and CDR2 SFDVKD. In nucleotides, the CDR3 is TGTGCCACCAGTGGCGCGGGGGAGGGAAATGAGCAGTTCTTC. Translated, it gives CATSGAGEGNEQFF.

Only one count was recorded for this clonotype. The genes are TRBV5-5 and TRBJ1-5; TRBD1 matches 9 bases. Germline-derived CDR1 and CDR2 are SGHKS and YYEKEE (reference sequence). V lost 2 bases, J lost 9 bases, and 9 bases stayed unmatched. CDR3 length: 15 amino acids. The CDR3 is CASSFRDRAFLPQHF. DNA for the CDR3: TGTGCCAGCAGCTTCCGGGACAGGGCATTTCTGCCCCAGCATTTT.

The chain combines TRBV5-1 with TRBJ1-1; D unclear. The CDR3 sequence is 13 residues long. V lost 5 bases, J lost 2 bases, and 10 bases lay in between. Germline CDR1 and CDR2: SGHRS and YFSETQ. Here the CDR3 DNA reads TGCGCCAGCAGTTGGGAGAGTAACACTGAAGCTTTCTTT. As protein: CASSWESNTEAFF.

This clonotype was seen a handful of times. This sequence joins TRBV5-5 and TRBJ2-7; no reliable D call. V lost 4 bases and J lost 0, with 8 bases in between. CDR3 size: 13 residues. The germline gives CDR1 SGHKS, CDR2 YYEKEE (reference sequence). The CDR3 nucleotides are TGTGCCAGCAGCCCCCCGACCTCCTACGAGCAGTACTTC. As protein: CASSPPTSYEQYF.